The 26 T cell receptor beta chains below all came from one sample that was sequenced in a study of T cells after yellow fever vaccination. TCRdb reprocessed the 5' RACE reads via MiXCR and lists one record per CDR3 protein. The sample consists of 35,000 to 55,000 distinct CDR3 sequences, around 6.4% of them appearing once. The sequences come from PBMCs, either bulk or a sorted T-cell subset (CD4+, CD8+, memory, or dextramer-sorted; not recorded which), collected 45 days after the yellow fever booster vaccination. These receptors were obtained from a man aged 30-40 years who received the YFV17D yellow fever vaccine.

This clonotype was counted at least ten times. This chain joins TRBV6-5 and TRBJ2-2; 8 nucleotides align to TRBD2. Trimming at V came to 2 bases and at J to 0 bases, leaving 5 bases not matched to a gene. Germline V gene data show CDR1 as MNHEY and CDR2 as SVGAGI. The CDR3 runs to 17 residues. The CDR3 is CASSYASGSANTGELFF. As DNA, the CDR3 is TGTGCCAGCAGTTACGCGAGCGGGAGCGCGAACACCGGGGAGCTGTTTTTT.

CDR3 region: CASSADYTGELFF. Written as DNA, the CDR3 is TGTGCCAGCAGCGCAGACTACACCGGGGAGCTGTTTTTT. V usage is TRBV9 and J usage is TRBJ2-2; D not resolved. This CDR3 comprises 13 residues. The germline gives CDR1 SGDLS, CDR2 YYNGEE. V lost 3 bases and J 3 bases, leaving 6 bases between the germline ends.

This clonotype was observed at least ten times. CDR3: CSARGQADIYNSPLHF. CDR3 DNA sequence: TGCAGTGCTAGGGGGCAGGCTGACATCTATAATTCACCCCTCCACTTT. The J gene is TRBJ1-6, the V gene TRBV20-1, with a weak D call TRBD1 (5 bases). This CDR3 contains 16 residues. Trimming pared 3 bases from V and 3 bases from J, leaving 15 bases between. The V gene's germline CDR1 is DFQATT and CDR2 SNEGSKA (reference sequence).

CDR3 nucleotides: TGTGCCAGCAGCGCGACTAGCTCCTTCACCGGGGAGCTGTTTTTT. Translation: CASSATSSFTGELFF. V and J are TRBV2 and TRBJ2-2; 7 bases agree with TRBD2. The germline V gene has CDR1 SNHLY and CDR2 FYNNEI. The J segment lost 4 bases and the V segment lost 6 bases, leaving 8 bases of the junction unmatched. This CDR3 contains 15 residues.

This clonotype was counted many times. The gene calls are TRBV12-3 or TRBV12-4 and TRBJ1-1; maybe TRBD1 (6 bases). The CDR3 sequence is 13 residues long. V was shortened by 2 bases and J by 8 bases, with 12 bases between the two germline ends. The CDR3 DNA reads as TGTGCCAGCAGTTTAAACAGGGTTTCCGAAGCTTTCTTT. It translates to CASSLNRVSEAFF.

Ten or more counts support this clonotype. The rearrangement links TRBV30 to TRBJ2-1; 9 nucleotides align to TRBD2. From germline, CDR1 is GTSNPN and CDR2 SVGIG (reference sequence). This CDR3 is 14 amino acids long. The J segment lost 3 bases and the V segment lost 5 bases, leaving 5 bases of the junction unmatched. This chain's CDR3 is CAWGGTSHYNEQFF. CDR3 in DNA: TGTGCCTGGGGGGGGACTAGCCACTACAATGAGCAGTTCTTC. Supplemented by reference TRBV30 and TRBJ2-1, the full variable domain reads SQTIHQWPATLVQPVGSPLSLECTVEGTSNPNLYWYRQAAGRGLQLLFYSVGIGQISSEVPQNLSASRPQDRQFILSSKKLLLSDSGFYLCAWGGTSHYNEQFFGPGTRLTVL.

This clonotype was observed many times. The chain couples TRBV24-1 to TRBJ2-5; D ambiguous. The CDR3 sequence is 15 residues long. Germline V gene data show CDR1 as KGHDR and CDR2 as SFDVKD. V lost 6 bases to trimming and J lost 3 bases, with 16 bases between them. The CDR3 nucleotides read TGTGCCACCAGTTTTTCCGGACCTGGAGAAGAGACCCAGTACTTC. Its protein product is CATSFSGPGEETQYF.

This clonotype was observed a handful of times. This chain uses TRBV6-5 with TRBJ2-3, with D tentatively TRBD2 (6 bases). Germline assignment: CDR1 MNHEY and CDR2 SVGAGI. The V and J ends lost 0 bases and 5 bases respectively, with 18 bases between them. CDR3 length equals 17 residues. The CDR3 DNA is TGTGCCAGCAGTTACTCGAAATTGGGCGGAGGGAGAGATACGCAGTATTTT. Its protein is CASSYSKLGGGRDTQYF.

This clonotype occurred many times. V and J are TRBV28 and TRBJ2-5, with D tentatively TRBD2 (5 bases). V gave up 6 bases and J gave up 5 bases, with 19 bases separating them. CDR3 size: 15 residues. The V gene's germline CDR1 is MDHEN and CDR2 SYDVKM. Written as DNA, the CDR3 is TGTGCCAGCAGGGACCTTACCGCGGGCCGGGAGACCCAGTACTTC. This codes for CASRDLTAGRETQYF.

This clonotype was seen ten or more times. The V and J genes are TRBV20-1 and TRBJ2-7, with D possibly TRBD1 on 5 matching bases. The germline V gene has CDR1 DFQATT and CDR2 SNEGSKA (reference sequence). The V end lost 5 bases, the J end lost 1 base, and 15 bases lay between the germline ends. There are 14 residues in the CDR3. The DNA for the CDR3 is TGCAGTGCTCTTCGGCAGGGCGGTTCCTACGAGCAGTACTTC. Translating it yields CSALRQGGSYEQYF.

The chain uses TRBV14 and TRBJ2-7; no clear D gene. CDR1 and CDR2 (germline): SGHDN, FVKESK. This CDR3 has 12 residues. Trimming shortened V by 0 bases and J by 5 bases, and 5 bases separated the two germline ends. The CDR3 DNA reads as TGTGCCAGCAGCCAAGATCCGAACGAGCAGTACTTC. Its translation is CASSQDPNEQYF.

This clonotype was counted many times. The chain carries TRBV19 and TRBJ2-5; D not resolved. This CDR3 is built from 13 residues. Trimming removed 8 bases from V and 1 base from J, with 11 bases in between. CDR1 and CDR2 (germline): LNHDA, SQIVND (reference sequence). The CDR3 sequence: CASSTEPQETQYF. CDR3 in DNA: TGTGCCAGTTCTACTGAGCCCCAAGAGACCCAGTACTTC.

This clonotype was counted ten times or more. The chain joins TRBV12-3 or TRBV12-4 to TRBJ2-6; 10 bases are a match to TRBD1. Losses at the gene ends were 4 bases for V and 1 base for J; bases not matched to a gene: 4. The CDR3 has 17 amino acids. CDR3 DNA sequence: TGTGCCAGCAGTTCCGGGACAGGGGAATCTGGGGCCAACGTCCTGACTTTC. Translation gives CASSSGTGESGANVLTF.

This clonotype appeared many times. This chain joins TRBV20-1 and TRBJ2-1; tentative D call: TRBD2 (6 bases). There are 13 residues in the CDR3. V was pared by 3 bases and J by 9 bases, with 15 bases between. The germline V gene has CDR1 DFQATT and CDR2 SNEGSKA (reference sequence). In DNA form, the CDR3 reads TGCAGTGCTAGGACTAGAGGCGGGTTTGAGCAGTTCTTC. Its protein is CSARTRGGFEQFF.

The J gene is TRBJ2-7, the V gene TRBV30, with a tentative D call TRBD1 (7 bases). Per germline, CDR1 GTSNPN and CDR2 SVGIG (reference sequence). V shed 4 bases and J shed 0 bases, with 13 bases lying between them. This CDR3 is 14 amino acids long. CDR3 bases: TGTGCCTGGAAGCGGGCAGGGGGCTCCTACGAGCAGTACTTC. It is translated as CAWKRAGGSYEQYF.

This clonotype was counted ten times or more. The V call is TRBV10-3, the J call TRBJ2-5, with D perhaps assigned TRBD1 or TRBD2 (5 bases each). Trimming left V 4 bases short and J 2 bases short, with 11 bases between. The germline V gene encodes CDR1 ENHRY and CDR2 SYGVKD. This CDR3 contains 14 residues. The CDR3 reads CAISGGVLQETQYF. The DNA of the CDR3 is TGTGCCATCAGTGGAGGGGTCCTACAAGAGACCCAGTACTTC.

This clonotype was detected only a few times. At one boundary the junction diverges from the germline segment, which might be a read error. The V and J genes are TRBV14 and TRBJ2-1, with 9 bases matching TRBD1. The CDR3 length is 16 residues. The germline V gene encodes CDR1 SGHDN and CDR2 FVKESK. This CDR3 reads CASSPVQGASFNEQFF. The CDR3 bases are TGTGCCAGCAGCCCTGTACAGGGGGCATCCTTCAATGAGCAGTTCTTC.

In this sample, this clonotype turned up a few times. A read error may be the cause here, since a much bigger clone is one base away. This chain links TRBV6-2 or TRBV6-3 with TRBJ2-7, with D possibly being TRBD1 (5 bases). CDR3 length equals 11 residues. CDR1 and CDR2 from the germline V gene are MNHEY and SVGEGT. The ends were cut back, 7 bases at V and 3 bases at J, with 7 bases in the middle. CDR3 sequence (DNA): TGTGCCAGCACCCAGGGCTACGAGCAGTACTTC. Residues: CASTQGYEQYF.

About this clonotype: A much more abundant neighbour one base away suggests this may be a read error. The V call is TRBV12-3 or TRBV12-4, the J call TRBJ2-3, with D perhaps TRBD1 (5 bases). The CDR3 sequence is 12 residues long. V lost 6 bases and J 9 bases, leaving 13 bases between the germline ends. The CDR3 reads CASSSDTRTQYF. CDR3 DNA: TGTGCCAGCAGCTCGGACACAAGAACGCAGTATTTT.

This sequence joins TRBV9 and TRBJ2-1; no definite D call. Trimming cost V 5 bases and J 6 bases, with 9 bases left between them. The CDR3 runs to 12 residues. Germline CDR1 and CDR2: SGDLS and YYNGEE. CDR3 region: CASSRVSNEQFF. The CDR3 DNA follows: TGTGCCAGCAGTCGAGTGAGCAATGAGCAGTTCTTC.

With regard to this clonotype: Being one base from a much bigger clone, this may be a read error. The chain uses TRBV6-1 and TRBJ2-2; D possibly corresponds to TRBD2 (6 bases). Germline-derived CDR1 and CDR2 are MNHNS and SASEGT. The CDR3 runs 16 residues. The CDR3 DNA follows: TGTGCCAGCCGAAAAAAAATAGCGGTTAACACCGTGGAGCTGTTTTTT. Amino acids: CASRKKIAVNTVELFF.

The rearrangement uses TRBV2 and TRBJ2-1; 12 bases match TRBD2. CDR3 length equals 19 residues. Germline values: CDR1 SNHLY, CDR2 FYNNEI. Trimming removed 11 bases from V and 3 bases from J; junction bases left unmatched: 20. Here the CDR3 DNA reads TGTGCCTTCAAGGGATTAGAAGCTAGCGGGAGGGCAATCTACAATGAGCAGTTCTTC. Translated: CAFKGLEASGRAIYNEQFF.

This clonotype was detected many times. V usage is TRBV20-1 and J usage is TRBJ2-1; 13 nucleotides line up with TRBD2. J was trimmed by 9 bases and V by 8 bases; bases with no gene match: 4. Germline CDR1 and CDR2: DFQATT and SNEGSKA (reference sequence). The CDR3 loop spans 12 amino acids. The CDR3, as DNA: TGCAGTATTCGACTAGCGGGAGGTGAGCAGTTCTTC. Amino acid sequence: CSIRLAGGEQFF.

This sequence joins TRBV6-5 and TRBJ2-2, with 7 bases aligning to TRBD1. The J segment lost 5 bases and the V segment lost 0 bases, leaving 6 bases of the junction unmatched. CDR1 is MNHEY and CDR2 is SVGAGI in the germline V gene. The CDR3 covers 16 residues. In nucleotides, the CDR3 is TGTGCCAGCAGTTACTCCCAGGGGGTGAGAACCGGGGAGCTGTTTTTT. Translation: CASSYSQGVRTGELFF.

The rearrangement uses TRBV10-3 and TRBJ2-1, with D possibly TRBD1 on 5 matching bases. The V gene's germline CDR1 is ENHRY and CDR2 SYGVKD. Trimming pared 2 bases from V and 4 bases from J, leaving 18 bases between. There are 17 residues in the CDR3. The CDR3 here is CAISEPRSNGAYNEQFF. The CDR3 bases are TGTGCCATCAGTGAGCCACGATCAAATGGGGCTTACAATGAGCAGTTCTTC.

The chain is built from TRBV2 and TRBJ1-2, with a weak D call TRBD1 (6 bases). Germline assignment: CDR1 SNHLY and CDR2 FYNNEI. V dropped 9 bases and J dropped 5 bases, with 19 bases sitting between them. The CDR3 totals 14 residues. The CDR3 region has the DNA TGTGCCAGGATTCTCGGGACAACGTTTTATGGCTACACCTTC. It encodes CARILGTTFYGYTF.